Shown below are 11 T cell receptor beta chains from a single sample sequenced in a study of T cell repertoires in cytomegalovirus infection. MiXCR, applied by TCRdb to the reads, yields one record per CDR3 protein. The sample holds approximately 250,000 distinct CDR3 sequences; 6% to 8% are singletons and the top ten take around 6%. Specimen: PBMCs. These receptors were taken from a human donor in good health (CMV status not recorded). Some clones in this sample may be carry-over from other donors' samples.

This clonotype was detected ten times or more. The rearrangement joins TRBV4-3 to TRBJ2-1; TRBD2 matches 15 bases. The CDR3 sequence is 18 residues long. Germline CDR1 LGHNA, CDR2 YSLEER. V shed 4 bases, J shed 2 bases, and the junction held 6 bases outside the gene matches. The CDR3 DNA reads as TGCGCCAGCAGCCCCGGGACTAGCGGGGGGCTCACCTACAATGAGCAGTTCTTC. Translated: CASSPGTSGGLTYNEQFF.

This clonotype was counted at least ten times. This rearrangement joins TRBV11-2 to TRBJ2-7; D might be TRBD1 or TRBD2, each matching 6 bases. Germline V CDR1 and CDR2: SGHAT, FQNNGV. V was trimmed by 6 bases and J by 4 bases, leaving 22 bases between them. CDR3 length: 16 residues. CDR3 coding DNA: TGTGCCAGCAGTGAGGGCGGGGCAGGGGAGATTTACGAGCAGTACTTC. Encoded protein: CASSEGGAGEIYEQYF.

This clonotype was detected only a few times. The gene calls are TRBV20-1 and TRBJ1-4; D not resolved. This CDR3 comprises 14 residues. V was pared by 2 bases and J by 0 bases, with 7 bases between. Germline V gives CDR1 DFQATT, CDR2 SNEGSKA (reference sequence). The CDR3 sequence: CSARREPTNEKLFF. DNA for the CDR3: TGCAGTGCTAGACGGGAACCAACTAATGAAAAACTGTTTTTT.

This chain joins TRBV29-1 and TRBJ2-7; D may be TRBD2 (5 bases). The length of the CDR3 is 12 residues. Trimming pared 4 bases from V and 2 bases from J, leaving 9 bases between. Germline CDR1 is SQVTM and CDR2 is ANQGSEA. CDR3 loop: CSVAEGPYEQYF. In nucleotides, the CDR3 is TGCAGCGTTGCTGAGGGCCCCTACGAGCAGTACTTC.

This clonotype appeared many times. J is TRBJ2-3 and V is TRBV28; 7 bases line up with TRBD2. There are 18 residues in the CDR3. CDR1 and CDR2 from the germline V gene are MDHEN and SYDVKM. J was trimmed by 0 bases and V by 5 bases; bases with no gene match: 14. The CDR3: CASSISPGLGGSTDTQYF. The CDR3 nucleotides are TGTGCCAGCAGTATTTCCCCGGGCCTGGGGGGGAGCACAGATACGCAGTATTTT.

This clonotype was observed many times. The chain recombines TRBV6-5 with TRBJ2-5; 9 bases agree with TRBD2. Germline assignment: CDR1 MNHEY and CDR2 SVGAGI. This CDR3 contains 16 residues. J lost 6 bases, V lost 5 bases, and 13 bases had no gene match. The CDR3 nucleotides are TGTGCCAGCAGTCATAAAGCTAGCGGGATAAGACAGACCCAGTACTTC. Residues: CASSHKASGIRQTQYF.

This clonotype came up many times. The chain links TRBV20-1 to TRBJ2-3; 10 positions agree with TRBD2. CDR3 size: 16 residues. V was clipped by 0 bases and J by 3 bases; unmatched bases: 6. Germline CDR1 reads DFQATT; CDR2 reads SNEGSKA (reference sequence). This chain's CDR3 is CSAREEAGGPTDTQYF. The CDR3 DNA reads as TGCAGTGCTAGAGAGGAAGCGGGGGGGCCGACAGATACGCAGTATTTT.

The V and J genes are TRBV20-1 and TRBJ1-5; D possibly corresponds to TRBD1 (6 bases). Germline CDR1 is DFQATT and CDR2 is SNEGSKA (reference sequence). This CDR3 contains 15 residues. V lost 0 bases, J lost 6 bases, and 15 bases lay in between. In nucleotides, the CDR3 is TGCAGTGCTAGAGAGCAGGGGATACGGGGTCAGCCCCAGCATTTT. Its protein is CSAREQGIRGQPQHF.

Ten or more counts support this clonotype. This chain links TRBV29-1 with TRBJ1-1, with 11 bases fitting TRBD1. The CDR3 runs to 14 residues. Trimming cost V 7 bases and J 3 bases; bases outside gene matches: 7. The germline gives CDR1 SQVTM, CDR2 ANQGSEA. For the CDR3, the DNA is TGCAGCGGGGGCGGACAGGGGGCTTACACTGAAGCTTTCTTT. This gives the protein CSGGGQGAYTEAFF.

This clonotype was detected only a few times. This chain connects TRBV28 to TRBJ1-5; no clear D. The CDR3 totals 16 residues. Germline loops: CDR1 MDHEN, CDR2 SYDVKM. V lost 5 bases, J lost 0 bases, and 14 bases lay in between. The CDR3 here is CASSPFSGDSNQPQHF. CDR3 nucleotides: TGTGCCAGCAGTCCCTTCTCCGGGGATAGCAATCAGCCCCAGCATTTT.

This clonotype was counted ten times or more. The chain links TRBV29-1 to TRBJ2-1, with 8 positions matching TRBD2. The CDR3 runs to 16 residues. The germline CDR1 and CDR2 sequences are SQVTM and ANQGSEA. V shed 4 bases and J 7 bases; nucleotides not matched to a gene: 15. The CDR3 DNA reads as TGCAGCGTTGGAGAGCTGGGGCGGGGGGCCCCGAATGAGCAGTTCTTC. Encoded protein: CSVGELGRGAPNEQFF.